This entry lists 7 T cell receptor beta chains sequenced from one sample in a study of regulatory T cells in long-lasting Graves disease. This sample's time point: newly diagnosed GD, antithyroid drugs for less than 3 months. The TCR library was made from RNA that had been extracted from PBMCs in TRIzol. CDR3 regions were amplified by Arm-PCR using iRepertoire HTBI primers to build TCR beta libraries. Via MiXCR, TCRdb re-called the multiplex PCR reads, giving one row per CDR3 protein. The repertoire holds approximately 390,000 distinct CDR3 sequences, with around 16% as singletons. These data also featured in a second study, about T cells in Graves' hyperthyroidism and ophthalmopathy.

Material: peripheral blood mononuclear cells (PBMCs), obtained at new diagnosis, from a patient treated with antithyroid drugs. The source is a woman between 18 and 30 years old with Graves disease.

This clonotype has just a few counts. This chain connects TRBV6-1 to TRBJ2-1; 9 bases match TRBD1. The CDR3 covers 16 residues. The germline V gene encodes CDR1 MNHNS and CDR2 SASEGT. The V segment lost 4 bases and the J segment 3 bases; nucleotides outside the gene matches: 7. The CDR3 nucleotides read TGTGCCAGCAGTGCCTCCCCGGGACAGGGCTACAATGAGCAGTTCTTC. Amino acid sequence: CASSASPGQGYNEQFF.

This clonotype was recorded many times. The V call is TRBV24-1, the J call TRBJ2-5, with no clear D. The CDR3 loop spans 18 amino acids. Germline V gives CDR1 KGHDR, CDR2 SFDVKD. Trimming stripped 5 bases from V and 5 bases from J, with 26 bases between. The CDR3 region is CATSAPPGSKNPHETQYF. The CDR3 nucleotides are TGTGCCACCAGTGCGCCTCCGGGCAGCAAAAACCCTCATGAGACCCAGTACTTC.

The V gene is TRBV5-1, the J gene TRBJ1-2, with a possible D match to TRBD1 (5 bases). The CDR3 has 13 residues. Trimming left V 6 bases short and J 3 bases short, with 12 bases between. Germline CDR1 SGHRS, CDR2 YFSETQ. The CDR3 DNA is TGCGCCAGCAAACGGGACGGAGACTATGGCTACACCTTC. Protein sequence: CASKRDGDYGYTF.

The genes are TRBV29-1 and TRBJ1-1; D remains unclear. This CDR3 region has 11 residues. Trimming stripped 4 bases from V and 1 base from J, with 4 bases between. In germline, CDR1 is SQVTM, CDR2 ANQGSEA. This chain's CDR3 is CSVVRNTEAFF. The DNA of the CDR3 is TGCAGCGTTGTGAGGAACACTGAAGCTTTCTTT. The whole variable domain, remainder taken from reference TRBV29-1 and TRBJ1-1, is SAVISQKPSRDICQRGTSLTIQCQVDSQVTMMFWYRQQPGQSLTLIATANQGSEATYESGFVIDKFPISRPNLTFSTLTVSNMSPEDSSIYLCSVVRNTEAFFGQGTRLTVV.

Ten or more counts support this clonotype. The V call is TRBV7-2, the J call TRBJ2-1, with 12 bases aligning to TRBD2. CDR3 length equals 17 residues. The trim removed 4 bases at V and 7 bases at J, leaving 11 bases unmatched. Germline-derived CDR1 and CDR2 are SGHTA and FQGNSA. CDR3 nucleotide sequence: TGTGCCAGCAGCTACGAATCTAGCGGGGGGGGGTGGAATGAGCAGTTCTTC. Protein sequence: CASSYESSGGGWNEQFF.

Here the CDR3 DNA reads TGTGCCATCAGTAGTGTAGCCAGCACAGATACGCAGTATTTT. This encodes CAISSVASTDTQYF. The V call is TRBV10-3, the J call TRBJ2-3; D gene unclear. Germline V gene lookup returns CDR1 ENHRY and CDR2 SYGVKD. V lost 5 bases and J lost 0, with 9 bases in between. The CDR3 totals 14 residues.

The rearrangement links TRBV3-1 to TRBJ1-6; no clear D. This CDR3 contains 13 residues. Trimming pared 1 base from V and 15 bases from J, leaving 13 bases between. Germline values: CDR1 LGHDT, CDR2 YNNKEL (reference sequence). CDR3 loop: CASSQGTVSVLHF. The CDR3 DNA follows: TGTGCCAGCAGCCAAGGTACAGTCTCCGTCCTCCACTTT.